This T cell receptor (beta chain) was retrieved from a study of T-cell reconstitution after alpha-beta-depleted transplantation in children. Study observations and caveats: Several hundred graft clones that had expanded were reportedly the source of alpha-beta T cells about two months after transplant. Several patients had high TCRbeta diversity at day 60; it came from surviving recipient T cells and thymic progenitors. At the one-year point after transplant, T-cell counts and TCRbeta diversity were found to come mostly from T cells that had been newly produced.

At least ten counts were recorded for this clonotype. What it recognizes is unknown. A library of TCRbeta sequences, prepared with unique molecular identifiers, was generated. Using its own MiXCR run on the PCR reads, TCRdb lists one record per CDR3 protein. The table lists under 250,000 distinct CDR3 sequences, about 7% of them singletons. The CDR3 consists of 13 residues. Germline V lookup: CDR1 SQVTM, CDR2 ANQGSEA. V lost 4 bases and J 1 base, leaving 11 bases between the germline ends. The sample here was PBMCs, taken before TCRalphabeta/CD19-depleted stem cell transplant. This sequence joins TRBV29-1 and TRBJ2-7, with TRBD1 as a possible D gene (5 bases). This clonotype was sampled from a boy aged 2 to 10 with acute lymphoblastic leukemia, due to receive a stem cell transplant. The CDR3 region is CSVGAGWSYEQYF. The CDR3 nucleotides read TGCAGCGTTGGGGCAGGGTGGTCCTACGAGCAGTACTTC.